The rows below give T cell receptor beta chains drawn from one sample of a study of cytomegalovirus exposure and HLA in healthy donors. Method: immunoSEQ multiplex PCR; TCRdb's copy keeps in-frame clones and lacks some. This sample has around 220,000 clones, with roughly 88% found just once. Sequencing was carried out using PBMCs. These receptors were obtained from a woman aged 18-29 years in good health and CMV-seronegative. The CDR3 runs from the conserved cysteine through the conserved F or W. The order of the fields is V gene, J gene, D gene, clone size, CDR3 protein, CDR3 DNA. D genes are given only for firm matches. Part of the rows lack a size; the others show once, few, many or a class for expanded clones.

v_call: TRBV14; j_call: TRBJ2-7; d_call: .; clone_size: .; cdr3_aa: CASSQDLPFAASYGEQYF; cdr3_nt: TGTGCCAGCAGCCAAGATTTACCATTTGCGGCCTCTTATGGGGAGCAGTACTTC
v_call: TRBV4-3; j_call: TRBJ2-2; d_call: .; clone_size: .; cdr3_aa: CASSRTDRYPNTGELFF; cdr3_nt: TGCGCCAGCAGCCGCACCGACAGGTATCCGAACACCGGGGAGCTGTTTTTT
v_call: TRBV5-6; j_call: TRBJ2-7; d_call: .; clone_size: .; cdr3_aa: CASSPLESYEQYF; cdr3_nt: TGTGCCAGCAGTCCACTCGAGTCCTACGAGCAGTACTTC
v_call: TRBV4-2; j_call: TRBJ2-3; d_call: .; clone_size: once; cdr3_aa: CASSQVATDTQYF; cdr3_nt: TGTGCCAGCAGCCAAGTAGCCACAGATACGCAGTATTTT
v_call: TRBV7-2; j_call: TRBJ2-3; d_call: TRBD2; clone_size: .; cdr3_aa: CASRRTSGSSADTQYF; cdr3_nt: TGTGCCAGCAGGCGAACTAGCGGGAGCTCGGCAGATACGCAGTATTTT
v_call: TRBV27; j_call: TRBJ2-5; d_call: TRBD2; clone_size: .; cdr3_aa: CASSRLGLGAETQYF; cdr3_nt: TGTGCCAGCAGCCGTCTAGGACTAGGTGCGGAGACCCAGTACTTC
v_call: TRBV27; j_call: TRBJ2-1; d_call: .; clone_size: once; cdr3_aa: CASSLLASRVSSYNEQFF; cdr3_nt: TGTGCCAGCAGTTTATTAGCTAGTCGGGTAAGCTCCTACAATGAGCAGTTCTTC
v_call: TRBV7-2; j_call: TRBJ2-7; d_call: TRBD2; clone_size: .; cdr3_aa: CASSLSPSGSQYEQYF; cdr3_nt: TGTGCCAGCAGCTTGTCCCCTAGCGGGAGTCAATACGAGCAGTACTTC
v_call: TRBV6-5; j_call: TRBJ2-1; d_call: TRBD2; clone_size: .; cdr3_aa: CASSSPSGGNEQFF; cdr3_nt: TGTGCCAGCAGTTCCCCTTCCGGGGGGAATGAGCAGTTCTTC
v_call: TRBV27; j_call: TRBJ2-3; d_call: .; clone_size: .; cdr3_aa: CATGFGPDTQYF; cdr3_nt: TGTGCCACAGGGTTCGGCCCAGATACGCAGTATTTT
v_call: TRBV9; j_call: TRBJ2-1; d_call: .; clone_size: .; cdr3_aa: CASSAPLGHYYNEQFF; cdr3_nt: TGTGCCAGCAGCGCCCCGCTTGGACACTATTACAATGAGCAGTTCTTC
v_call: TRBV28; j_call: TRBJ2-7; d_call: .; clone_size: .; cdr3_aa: CASRYGISNEQYF; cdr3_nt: TGTGCCAGCAGGTACGGGATTTCGAACGAGCAGTACTTC
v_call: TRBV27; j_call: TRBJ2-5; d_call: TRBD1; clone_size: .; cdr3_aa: CASSLESTGGSETQYF; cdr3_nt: TGTGCCAGCAGTCTCGAGTCGACAGGGGGCTCGGAGACCCAGTACTTC
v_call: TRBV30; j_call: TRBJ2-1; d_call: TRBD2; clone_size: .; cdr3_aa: CAYGGSHEQFF; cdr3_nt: TGTGCCTACGGGGGGTCCCATGAGCAGTTCTTC
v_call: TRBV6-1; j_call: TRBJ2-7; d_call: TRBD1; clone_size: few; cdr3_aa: CASSLGTGYEQYF; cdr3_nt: TGTGCCAGCAGCCTCGGGACAGGGTACGAGCAGTACTTC
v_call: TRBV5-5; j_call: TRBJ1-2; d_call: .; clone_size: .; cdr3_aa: CASSLSSPGGGYTF; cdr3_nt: TGTGCCAGCAGCTTGTCGTCTCCGGGGGGTGGCTACACCTTC
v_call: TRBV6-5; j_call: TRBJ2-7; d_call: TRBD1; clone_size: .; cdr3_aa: CASSYSGTGNYEQYF; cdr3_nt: TGTGCCAGCAGTTACTCCGGGACAGGGAACTACGAGCAGTACTTC
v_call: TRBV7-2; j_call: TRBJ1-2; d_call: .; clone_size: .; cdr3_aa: CASSLAAEIYGYTF; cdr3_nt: TGTGCCAGCAGCTTAGCGGCAGAAATCTATGGCTACACCTTC
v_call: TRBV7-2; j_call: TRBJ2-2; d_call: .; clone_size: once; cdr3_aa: CASRRTGSPNTGELFF; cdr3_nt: TGTGCCAGCAGGCGTACCGGGTCACCGAACACCGGGGAGCTGTTTTTT
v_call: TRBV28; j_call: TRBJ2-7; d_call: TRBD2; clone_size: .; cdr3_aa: CASRSGGKQYF; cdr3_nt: TGTGCCAGCCGGTCGGGGGGAAAGCAGTACTTC
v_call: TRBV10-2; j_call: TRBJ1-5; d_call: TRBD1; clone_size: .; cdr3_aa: CASCEQGASNQPQHF; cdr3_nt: TGCGCCAGCTGTGAACAGGGGGCGAGCAATCAGCCCCAGCATTTT
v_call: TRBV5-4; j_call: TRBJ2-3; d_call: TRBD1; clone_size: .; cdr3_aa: CASSFNRGINTDTQYF; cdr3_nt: TGTGCCAGCAGCTTTAACAGGGGAATCAACACAGATACGCAGTATTTT
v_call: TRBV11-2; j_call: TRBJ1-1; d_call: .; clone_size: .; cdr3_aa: CASSWQGIQAFF; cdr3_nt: TGTGCCAGCAGCTGGCAGGGTATTCAGGCTTTCTTT
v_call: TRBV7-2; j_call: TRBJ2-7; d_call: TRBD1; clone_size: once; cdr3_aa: CASSLSITGGHEQYF; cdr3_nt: TGTGCCAGCAGCTTATCCATCACAGGGGGCCACGAGCAGTACTTC
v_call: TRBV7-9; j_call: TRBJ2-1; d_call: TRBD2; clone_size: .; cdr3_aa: CASSLGVGGNEQFF; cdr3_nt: TGTGCCAGCAGCTTAGGGGTCGGGGGGAATGAGCAGTTCTTC
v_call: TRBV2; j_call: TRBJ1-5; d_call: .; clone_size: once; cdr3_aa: CASTRRALSNQPQHF; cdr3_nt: TGTGCCAGCACGCGGAGGGCTTTGAGCAATCAGCCCCAGCATTTT
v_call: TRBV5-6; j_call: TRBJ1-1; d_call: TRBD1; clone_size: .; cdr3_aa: CASSLAKTGGGFEAFF; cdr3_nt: TGTGCCAGCAGCTTGGCAAAGACAGGGGGCGGTTTCGAAGCTTTCTTT
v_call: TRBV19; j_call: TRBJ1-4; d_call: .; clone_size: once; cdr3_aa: CASSRRHRATNEKLFF; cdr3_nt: TGTGCCAGTAGTCGCCGACACCGAGCAACTAATGAAAAACTGTTTTTT
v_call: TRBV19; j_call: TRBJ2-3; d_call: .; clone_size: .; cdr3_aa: CASSAAWRAASSTDTQYF; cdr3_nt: TGTGCCAGTAGTGCGGCCTGGAGGGCAGCCTCTAGCACAGATACGCAGTATTTT
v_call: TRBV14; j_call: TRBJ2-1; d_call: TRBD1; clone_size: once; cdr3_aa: CASSQAGQGYNEQFF; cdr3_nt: TGTGCCAGCAGCCAGGCGGGACAGGGATACAATGAGCAGTTCTTC